The 3 T cell receptor beta chains listed next were all sequenced from one sample in a study of shared clonotypes between healthy human individuals. TCRdb keeps only in-frame clones here, not all; method: immunoSEQ multiplex PCR. The sample includes hundreds of thousands of clones, 72% seen only once; the top ten take 1.8%. Sequenced input: memory CD4+ T cells sorted from blood. As for subset: CD45RA-negative fraction. The source is a woman aged 30 to 39 in good health.

There are many counts of this clone. The chain combines TRBV28 with TRBJ1-2, with a possible D match to TRBD1 (6 bases). Deletions cut 6 bases from V and 4 bases from J, with 12 bases between. CDR3 length: 13 amino acids. Germline assignment: CDR1 MDHEN and CDR2 SYDVKM. CDR3 sequence reads: CASRVRGVYGYTF. In nucleotides, the CDR3 is TGTGCCAGCAGGGTCAGGGGAGTCTATGGCTACACCTTC.

V gene TRBV27 combines with J gene TRBJ2-7, with 14 bases identical to TRBD2. The V segment lost 9 bases and the J segment 5 bases; nucleotides outside the gene matches: 3. Per the germline V gene, CDR1 is MNHEY and CDR2 is SMNVEV (reference sequence). The CDR3 has 13 amino acids. The DNA of the CDR3 is TGTGCCAGTCGGACTAGCGGGAGGCACGAGCAGTACTTC. Translation: CASRTSGRHEQYF.

This chain joins TRBV14 and TRBJ2-4; D possibly corresponds to TRBD1 (5 bases). Per the germline V gene, CDR1 is SGHDN and CDR2 is FVKESK. Trimming stripped 1 base from V and 9 bases from J, with 19 bases between. The CDR3 spans 16 residues. The CDR3 here is CASSQGAGQGIGIQYF. CDR3 bases: TGTGCCAGCAGCCAAGGAGCCGGGCAGGGAATAGGCATTCAGTACTTC.